This TCR beta chain was captured by sequencing in a study of spatial heterogeneity in lung cancer. Time point given: sample taken at primary tumor resection. Whole RNA obtained from tumor, nontumor lung or frozen PBMC underwent sequencing without sorting. This clonotype showed up many times. This beta chain slipped into a library made for alpha chains as a stray read, so its size is not meaningful. The CDR3 is 14 residues long. V lost 1 base, J lost 4 bases, and 10 bases lay in between. From germline, CDR1 is SGHTA and CDR2 FQGNSA. From the 5' RACE reads, TCRdb called clonotypes with MiXCR, one entry per CDR3 protein. Among roughly 3,200 distinct CDR3 sequences listed, roughly 3% were seen once.

The chain is built from TRBV7-2 and TRBJ2-5; no definite D call. The clonotype originates from a human donor with early-stage non-small cell lung cancer. Sequencing used lung tissue, obtained at surgery. The CDR3 bases are TGTGCCAGCAGCTTAGTTGGGGTTGCAGAGACCCAGTACTTC. This encodes CASSLVGVAETQYF.